This T cell receptor beta chain was captured in a study of control samples from healthy donors and cancer patients. Trimming removed 2 bases at V and 5 bases at J, with 8 bases between. Germline CDR1 and CDR2: SGHRS and YFSETQ. The CDR3 is 14 amino acids. Produced via immunoSEQ multiplex PCR; TCRdb's table is partial and in-frame only. Counted here are over 150,000 clones, approximately 92% occurring once; the ten biggest clones make up approximately 2%. This receptor was taken from a woman between 40 and 50 years old in good health. The specimen was blood. The genes are TRBV5-1 and TRBJ1-6; D remains ambiguous. The DNA of the CDR3 is TGCGCCAGCAGCTTAGAACGAGATAATTCACCCCTCCACTTT. Translation: CASSLERDNSPLHF. Looking up the rest from reference TRBV5-1 and TRBJ1-6 gives the full variable domain: KAGVTQTPRYLIKTRGQQVTLSCSPISGHRSVSWYQQTPGQGLQFLFEYFSETQRNKGNFPGRFSGRQFSNSRSEMNVSTLELGDSALYLCASSLERDNSPLHFGNGTRLTVT.